This T cell receptor (beta chain) was sequenced for a study of blood T cell repertoires in COVID-19. Whole-study context: COVID-19 samples collected from the United States, Italy and Spain covered acute and convalescent phases. In each case, the material was cDNA or gDNA derived from T cells, B-cell-depleted T cells, or PBMCs.

The repertoire was sequenced with immunoSEQ multiplex PCR; TCRdb's copy has only in-frame clones and lacks some. The repertoire consists of about 170,000 clones, with roughly 84% occurring once and the leading ten covering around 6.9%. Patients at the Seattle site were enrolled during active infection and followed longitudinally. CDR3 size: 16 residues. The V segment lost 5 bases and the J segment 0 bases; nucleotides outside the gene matches: 7. Germline V gene data show CDR1 as KGHDR and CDR2 as SFDVKD. The receptor's source is a man older than 75 with COVID-19, enrolled during active disease. Source material: peripheral blood. This rearrangement joins TRBV24-1 to TRBJ2-7; 9 positions agree with TRBD1. CDR3 sequence reads: CATSGLTGGNSYEQYF. DNA of the CDR3: TGTGCCACCAGTGGCCTGACAGGGGGTAACTCCTACGAGCAGTACTTC.